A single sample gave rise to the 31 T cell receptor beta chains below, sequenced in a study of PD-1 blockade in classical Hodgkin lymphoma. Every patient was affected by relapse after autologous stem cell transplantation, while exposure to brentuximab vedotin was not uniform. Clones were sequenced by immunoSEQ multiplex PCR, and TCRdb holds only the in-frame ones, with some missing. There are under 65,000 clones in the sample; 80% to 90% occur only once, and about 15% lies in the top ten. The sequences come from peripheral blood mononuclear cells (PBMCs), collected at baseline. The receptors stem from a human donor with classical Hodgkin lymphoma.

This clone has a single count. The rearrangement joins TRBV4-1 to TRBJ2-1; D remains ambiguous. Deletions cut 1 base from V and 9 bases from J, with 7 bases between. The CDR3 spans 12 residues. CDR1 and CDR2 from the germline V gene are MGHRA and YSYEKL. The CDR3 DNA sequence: TGCGCCAGCAGCCAAGGACAAGGTGAGCAGTTCTTC. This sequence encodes CASSQGQGEQFF.

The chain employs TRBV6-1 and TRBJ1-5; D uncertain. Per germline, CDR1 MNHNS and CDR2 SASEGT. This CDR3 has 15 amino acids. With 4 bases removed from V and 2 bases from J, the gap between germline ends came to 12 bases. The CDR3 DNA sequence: TGTGCCAGCAGTGGAGAGTGGAGGGGCAATCAGCCCCAGCATTTT. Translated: CASSGEWRGNQPQHF.

This CDR3 reads CASSLGSYEQYF. In DNA form, the CDR3 reads TGTGCCAGCAGTTTGGGTTCCTACGAGCAGTACTTC. This chain connects TRBV6-6 to TRBJ2-7; D unclear. Looked up from germline, CDR1 is MNHNY and CDR2 is SVGAGI (reference sequence). V lost 4 bases to trimming and J lost 1 base, with 5 bases between them. The CDR3 runs 12 residues.

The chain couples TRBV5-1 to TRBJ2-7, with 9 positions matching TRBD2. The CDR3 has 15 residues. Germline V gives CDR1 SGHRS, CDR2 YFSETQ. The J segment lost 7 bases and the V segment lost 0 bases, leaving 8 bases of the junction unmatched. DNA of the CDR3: TGCGCCAGCAGCTTGGAAGCTAGCGGGGTAGAGGAGCAGTACTTC. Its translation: CASSLEASGVEEQYF.

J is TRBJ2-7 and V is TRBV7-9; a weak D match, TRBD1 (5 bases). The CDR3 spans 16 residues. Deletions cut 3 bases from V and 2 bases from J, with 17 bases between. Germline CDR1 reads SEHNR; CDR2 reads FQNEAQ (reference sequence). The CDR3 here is CASSFSPGPPTYEQYF. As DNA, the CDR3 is TGTGCCAGCAGCTTTTCCCCAGGGCCCCCAACCTACGAGCAGTACTTC.

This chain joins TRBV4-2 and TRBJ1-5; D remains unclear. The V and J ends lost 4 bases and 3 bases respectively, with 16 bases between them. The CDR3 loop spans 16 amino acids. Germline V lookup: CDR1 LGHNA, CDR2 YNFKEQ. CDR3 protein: CASSLEVSATNQPQHF. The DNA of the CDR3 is TGTGCCAGCAGCCTAGAGGTTTCAGCTACCAATCAGCCCCAGCATTTT.

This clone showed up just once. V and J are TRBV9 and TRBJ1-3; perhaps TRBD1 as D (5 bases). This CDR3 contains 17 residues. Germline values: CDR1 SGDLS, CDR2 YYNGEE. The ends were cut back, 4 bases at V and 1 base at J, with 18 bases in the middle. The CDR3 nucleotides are TGTGCCAGCAGCCCCTCATGGGGCGGACTATCTGGAAACACCATATATTTT. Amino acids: CASSPSWGGLSGNTIYF.

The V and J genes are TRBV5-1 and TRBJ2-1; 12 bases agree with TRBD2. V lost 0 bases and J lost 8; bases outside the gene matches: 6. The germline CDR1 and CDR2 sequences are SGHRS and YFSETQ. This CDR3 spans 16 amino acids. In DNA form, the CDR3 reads TGCGCCAGCAGCTTGGTCCTAGCGGGGGGGCCGCATGAGCAGTTCTTC. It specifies CASSLVLAGGPHEQFF.

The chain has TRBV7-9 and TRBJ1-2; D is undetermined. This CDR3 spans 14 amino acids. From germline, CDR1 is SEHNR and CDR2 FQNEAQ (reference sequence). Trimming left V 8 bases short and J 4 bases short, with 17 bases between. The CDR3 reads CASGNTPGAYGYTF. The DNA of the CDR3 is TGTGCCAGCGGCAATACCCCCGGAGCCTATGGCTACACCTTC.

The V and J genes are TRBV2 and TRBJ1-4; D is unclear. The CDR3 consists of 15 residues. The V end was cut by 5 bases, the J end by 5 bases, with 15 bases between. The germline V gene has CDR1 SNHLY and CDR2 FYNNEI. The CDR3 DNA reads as TGTGCCAGCAGTTCCGTGGGGTTTGAGAATGAAAAACTGTTTTTT. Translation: CASSSVGFENEKLFF.

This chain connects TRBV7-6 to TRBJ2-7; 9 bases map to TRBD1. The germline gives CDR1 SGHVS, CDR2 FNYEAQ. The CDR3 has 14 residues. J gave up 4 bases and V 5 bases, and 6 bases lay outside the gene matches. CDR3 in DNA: TGTGCCAGCAGCCCGGGACAGGGAGAGTACGAGCAGTACTTC. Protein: CASSPGQGEYEQYF.

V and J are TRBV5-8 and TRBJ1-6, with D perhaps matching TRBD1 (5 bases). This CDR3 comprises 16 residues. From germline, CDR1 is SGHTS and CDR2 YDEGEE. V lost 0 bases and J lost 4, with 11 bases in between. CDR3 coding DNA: TGTGCCAGCAGCTTGGAGGGGAGCCTTTATAATTCACCCCTCCACTTT. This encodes CASSLEGSLYNSPLHF. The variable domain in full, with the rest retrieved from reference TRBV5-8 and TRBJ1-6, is EAGVTQSPTHLIKTRGQQATLRCSPISGHTSVYWYQQALGLGLQFLLWYDEGEERNRGNFPPRFSGRQFPNYSSELNVNALELEDSALYLCASSLEGSLYNSPLHFGNGTRLTVT.

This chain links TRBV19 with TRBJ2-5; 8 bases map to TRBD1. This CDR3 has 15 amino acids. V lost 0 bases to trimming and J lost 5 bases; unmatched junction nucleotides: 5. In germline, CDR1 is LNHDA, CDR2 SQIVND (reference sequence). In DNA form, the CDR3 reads TGTGCCAGTAGTATAGACAGGGGGCTTCGGGAGACCCAGTACTTC. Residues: CASSIDRGLRETQYF.

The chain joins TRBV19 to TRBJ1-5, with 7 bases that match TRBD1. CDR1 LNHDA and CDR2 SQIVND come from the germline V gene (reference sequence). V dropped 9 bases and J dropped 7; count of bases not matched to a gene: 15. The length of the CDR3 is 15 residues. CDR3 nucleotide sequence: TGTGCCAGCTTAGGCCTTACAGGGGTTAACCAGCCCCAGCATTTT. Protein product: CASLGLTGVNQPQHF.

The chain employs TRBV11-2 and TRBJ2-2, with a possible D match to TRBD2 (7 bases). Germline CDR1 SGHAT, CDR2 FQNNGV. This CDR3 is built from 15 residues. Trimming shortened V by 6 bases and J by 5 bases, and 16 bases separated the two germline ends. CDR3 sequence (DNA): TGTGCCAGCAGGAGACCGGGGGGCATAACCGGGGAGCTGTTTTTT. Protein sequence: CASRRPGGITGELFF.

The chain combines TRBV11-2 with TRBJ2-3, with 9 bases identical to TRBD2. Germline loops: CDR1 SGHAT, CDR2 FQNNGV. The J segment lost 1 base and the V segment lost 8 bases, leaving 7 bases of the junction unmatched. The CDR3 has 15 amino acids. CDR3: CASATQRGGTDTQYF. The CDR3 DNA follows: TGTGCCAGCGCGACGCAGCGGGGGGGCACAGATACGCAGTATTTT.

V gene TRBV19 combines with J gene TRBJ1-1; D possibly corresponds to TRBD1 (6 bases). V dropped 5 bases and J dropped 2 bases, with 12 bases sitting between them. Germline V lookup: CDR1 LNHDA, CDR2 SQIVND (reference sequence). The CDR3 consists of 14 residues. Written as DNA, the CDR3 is TGTGCCAGTAGTTCCGGGACACCCAACACTGAAGCTTTCTTT. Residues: CASSSGTPNTEAFF.

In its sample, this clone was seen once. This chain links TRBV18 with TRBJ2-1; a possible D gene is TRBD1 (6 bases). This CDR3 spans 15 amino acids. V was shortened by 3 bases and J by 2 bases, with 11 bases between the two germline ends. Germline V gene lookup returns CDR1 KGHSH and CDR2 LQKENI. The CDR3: CASSPVQGPYNEQFF. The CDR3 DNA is TGTGCCAGCTCACCCGTGCAGGGGCCCTACAATGAGCAGTTCTTC. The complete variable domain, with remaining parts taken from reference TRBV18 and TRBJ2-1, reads NAGVMQNPRHLVRRRGQEARLRCSPMKGHSHVYWYRQLPEEGLKFMVYLQKENIIDESGMPKERFSAEFPKEGPSILRIQQVVRGDSAAYFCASSPVQGPYNEQFFGPGTRLTVL.

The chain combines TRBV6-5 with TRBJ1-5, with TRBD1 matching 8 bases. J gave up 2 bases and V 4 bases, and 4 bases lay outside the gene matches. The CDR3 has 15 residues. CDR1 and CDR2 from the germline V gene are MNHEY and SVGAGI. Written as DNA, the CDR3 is TGTGCCAGCAGTTTGACAGGGGTGGGCAATCAGCCCCAGCATTTT. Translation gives CASSLTGVGNQPQHF.

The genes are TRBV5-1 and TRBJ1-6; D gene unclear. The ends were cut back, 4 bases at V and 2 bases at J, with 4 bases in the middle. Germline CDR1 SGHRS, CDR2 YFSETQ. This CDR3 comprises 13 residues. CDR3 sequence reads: CASSPTYNSPLHF. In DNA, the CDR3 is TGCGCCAGCAGCCCAACCTATAATTCACCCCTCCACTTT.

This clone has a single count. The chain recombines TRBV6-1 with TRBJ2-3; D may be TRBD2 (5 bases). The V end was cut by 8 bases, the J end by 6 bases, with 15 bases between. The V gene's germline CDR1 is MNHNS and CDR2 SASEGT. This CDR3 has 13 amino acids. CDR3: CASGLAAEDTQYF. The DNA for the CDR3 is TGTGCCAGCGGGCTAGCAGCCGAGGATACGCAGTATTTT.

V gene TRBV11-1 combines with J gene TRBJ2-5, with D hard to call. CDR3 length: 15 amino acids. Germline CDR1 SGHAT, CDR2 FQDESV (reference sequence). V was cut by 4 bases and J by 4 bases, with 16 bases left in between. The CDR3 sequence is CASSSPEGRRETQYF. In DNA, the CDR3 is TGTGCCAGCAGCTCCCCCGAAGGCCGACGAGAGACCCAGTACTTC.

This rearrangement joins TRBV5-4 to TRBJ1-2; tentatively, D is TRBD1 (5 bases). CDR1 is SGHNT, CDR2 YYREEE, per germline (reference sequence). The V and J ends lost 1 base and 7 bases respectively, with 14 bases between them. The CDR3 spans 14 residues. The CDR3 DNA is TGTGCCAGCAGCTTGCAGCACGGGGGTATTGGCTACACCTTC. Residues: CASSLQHGGIGYTF.

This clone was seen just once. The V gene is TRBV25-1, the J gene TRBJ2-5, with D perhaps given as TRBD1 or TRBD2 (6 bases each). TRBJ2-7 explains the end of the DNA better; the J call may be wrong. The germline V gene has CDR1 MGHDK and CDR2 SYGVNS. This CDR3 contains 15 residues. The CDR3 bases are TGTGCCAGCAGTGAATTGTACAGGGAGGTCGGCGAGCAGTACTTC. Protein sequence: CASSELYREVGEQYF.

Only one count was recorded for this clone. The CDR3 loop is CASGRQLETQYF. In nucleotides, the CDR3 is TGTGCTAGTGGAAGGCAGCTAGAGACCCAGTACTTC. The V gene is TRBV12-5, the J gene TRBJ2-5; D is ambiguous. The CDR3 loop spans 12 amino acids. Trimming pared 6 bases from V and 4 bases from J, leaving 9 bases between. CDR1 is LGHNT, CDR2 FRNRAP, per germline.

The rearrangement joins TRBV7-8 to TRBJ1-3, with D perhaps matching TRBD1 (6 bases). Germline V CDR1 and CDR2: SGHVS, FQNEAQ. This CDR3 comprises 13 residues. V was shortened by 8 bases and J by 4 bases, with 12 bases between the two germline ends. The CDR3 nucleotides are TGTGCCAGCCGGGACATTCCAGGAAACACCATATATTTT. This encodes CASRDIPGNTIYF.

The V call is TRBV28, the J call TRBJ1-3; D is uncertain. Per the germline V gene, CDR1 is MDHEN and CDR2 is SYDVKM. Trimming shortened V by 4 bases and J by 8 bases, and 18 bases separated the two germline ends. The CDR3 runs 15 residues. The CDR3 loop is CASSYQTPFGYTIYF. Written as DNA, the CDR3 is TGTGCCAGCAGTTACCAGACCCCATTCGGGTACACCATATATTTT.

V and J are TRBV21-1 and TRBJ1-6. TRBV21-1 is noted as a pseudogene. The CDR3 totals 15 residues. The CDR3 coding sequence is TGTGCCAGCAGCAAAAAAGGCACGGGCAATTCACCCCTCCACTTT. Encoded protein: CASSKKGTGNSPLHF.

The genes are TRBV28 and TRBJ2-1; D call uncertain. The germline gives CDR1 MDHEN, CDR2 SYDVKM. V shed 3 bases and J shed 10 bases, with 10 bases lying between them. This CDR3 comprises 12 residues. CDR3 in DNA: TGTGCCAGCAGTTTGAACCCCGCCGAGCAGTTCTTC. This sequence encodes CASSLNPAEQFF. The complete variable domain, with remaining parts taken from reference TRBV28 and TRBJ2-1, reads DVKVTQSSRYLVKRTGEKVFLECVQDMDHENMFWYRQDPGLGLRLIYFSYDVKMKEKGDIPEGYSVSREKKERFSLILESASTNQTSMYLCASSLNPAEQFFGPGTRLTVL.

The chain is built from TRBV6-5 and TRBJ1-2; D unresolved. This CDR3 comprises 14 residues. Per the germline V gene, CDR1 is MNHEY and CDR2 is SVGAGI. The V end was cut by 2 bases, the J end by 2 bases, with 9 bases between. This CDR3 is CASSYRGVNYGYTF. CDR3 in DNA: TGTGCCAGCAGTTACCGCGGGGTCAACTATGGCTACACCTTC.

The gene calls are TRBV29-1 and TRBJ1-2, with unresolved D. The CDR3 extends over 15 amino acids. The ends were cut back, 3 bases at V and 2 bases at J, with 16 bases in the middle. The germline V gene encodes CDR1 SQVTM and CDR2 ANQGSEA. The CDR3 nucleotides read TGCAGCGTTGATTTGGCGGAGTCCGCCAACTATGGCTACACCTTC. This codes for CSVDLAESANYGYTF.